This TCR beta chain was identified during a study of control samples from healthy donors and cancer patients. CDR1 and CDR2 (germline): LNHDA, SQIVND (reference sequence). The CDR3 sequence is 13 residues long. V lost 1 base and J lost 8, with 9 bases in between. The repertoire was sequenced with immunoSEQ multiplex PCR; TCRdb's copy has only in-frame clones and lacks some. This table holds about 110,000 clones, approximately 87% found once. Sequences were obtained from PBMCs. The origin of this receptor is a woman in her sixties with lung cancer. The rearrangement joins TRBV19 to TRBJ2-1; no definite D call. The CDR3, as DNA: TGTGCCAGTAGTATAGGTTCTGGGCATGAGCAGTTCTTC. Encoded protein: CASSIGSGHEQFF. The full variable domain, in which reference TRBV19 and TRBJ2-1 provide the parts outside the CDR3, is DGGITQSPKYLFRKEGQNVTLSCEQNLNHDAMYWYRQDPGQGLRLIYYSQIVNDFQKGDIAEGYSVSREKKESFPLTVTSAQKNPTAFYLCASSIGSGHEQFFGPGTRLTVL.